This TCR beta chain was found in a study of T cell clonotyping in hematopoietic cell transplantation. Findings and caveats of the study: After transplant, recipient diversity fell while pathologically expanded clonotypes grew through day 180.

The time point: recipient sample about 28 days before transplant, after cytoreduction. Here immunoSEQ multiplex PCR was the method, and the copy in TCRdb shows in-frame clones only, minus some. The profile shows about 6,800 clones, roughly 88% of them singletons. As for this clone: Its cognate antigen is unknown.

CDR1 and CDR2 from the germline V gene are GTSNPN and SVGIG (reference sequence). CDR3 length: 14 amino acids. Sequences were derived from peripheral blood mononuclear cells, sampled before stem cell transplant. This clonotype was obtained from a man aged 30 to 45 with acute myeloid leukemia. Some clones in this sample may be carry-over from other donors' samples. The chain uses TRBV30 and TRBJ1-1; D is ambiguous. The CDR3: CGGMFGRINTEAFF. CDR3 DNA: TGTGGAGGGATGTTTGGCCGTATTAACACTGAAGCTTTCTTT.